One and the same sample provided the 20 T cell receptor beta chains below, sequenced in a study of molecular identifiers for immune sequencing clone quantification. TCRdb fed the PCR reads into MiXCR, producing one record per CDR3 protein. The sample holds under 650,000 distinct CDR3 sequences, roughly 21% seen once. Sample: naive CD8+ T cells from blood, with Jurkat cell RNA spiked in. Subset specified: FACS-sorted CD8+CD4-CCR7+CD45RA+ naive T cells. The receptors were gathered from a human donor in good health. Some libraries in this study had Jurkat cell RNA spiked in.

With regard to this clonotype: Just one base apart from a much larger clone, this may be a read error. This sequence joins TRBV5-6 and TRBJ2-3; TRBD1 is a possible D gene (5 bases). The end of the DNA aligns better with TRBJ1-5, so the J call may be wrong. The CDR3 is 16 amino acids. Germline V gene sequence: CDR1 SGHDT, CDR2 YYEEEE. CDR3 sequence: CASSFSLAGATDTQHF. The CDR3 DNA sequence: TGTGCCAGCAGCTTTTCACTGGCTGGGGCCACAGATACGCAGCATTTT.

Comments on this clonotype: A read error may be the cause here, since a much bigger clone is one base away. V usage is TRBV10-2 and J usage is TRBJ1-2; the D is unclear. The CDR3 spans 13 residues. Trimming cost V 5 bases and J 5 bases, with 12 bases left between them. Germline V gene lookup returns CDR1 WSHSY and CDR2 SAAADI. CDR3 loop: CASSRNRLYGYTF. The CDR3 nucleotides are TGCGCCAGCAGTCGGAACCGATTATATGGCTACACCTTC.

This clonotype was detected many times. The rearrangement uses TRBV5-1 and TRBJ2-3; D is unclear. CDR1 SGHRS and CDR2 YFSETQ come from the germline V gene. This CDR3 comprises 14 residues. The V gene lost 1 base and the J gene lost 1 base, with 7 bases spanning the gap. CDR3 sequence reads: CASSLNYGTDTQYF. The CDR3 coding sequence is TGCGCCAGCAGCTTGAACTACGGCACAGATACGCAGTATTTT.

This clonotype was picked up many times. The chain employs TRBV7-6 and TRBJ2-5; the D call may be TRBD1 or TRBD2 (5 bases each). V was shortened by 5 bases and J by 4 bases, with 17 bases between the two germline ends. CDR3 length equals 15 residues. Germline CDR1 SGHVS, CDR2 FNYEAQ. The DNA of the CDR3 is TGTGCCAGCAGCCGTACCCAGGGAGATGGAGAGACCCAGTACTTC. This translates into CASSRTQGDGETQYF.

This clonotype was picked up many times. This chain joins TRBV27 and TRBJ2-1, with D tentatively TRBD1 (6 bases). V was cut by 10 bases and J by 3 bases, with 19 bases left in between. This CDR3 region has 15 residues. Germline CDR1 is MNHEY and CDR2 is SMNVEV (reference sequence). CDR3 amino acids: CATLPPDRFYNEQFF. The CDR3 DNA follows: TGTGCCACCCTCCCTCCCGACAGGTTCTACAATGAGCAGTTCTTC.

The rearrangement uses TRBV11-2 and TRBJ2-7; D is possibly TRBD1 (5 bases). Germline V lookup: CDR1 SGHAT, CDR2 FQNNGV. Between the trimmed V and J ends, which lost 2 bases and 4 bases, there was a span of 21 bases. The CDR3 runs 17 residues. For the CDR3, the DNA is TGTGCCAGCAGCTTAATCCCTAACCCGGCAGGGCCTTACGAGCAGTACTTC. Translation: CASSLIPNPAGPYEQYF. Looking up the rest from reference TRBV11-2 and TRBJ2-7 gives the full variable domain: EAGVAQSPRYKIIEKRQSVAFWCNPISGHATLYWYQQILGQGPKLLIQFQNNGVVDDSQLPKDRFSAERLKGVDSTLKIQPAKLEDSAVYLCASSLIPNPAGPYEQYFGPGTRLTVT.

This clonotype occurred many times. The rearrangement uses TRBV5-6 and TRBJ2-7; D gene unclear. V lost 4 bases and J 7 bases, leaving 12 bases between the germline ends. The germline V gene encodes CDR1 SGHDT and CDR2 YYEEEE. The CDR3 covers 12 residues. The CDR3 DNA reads TGTGCCAGCAGCCCGGGCCCCTCTGAGCAGTACTTC. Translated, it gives CASSPGPSEQYF.

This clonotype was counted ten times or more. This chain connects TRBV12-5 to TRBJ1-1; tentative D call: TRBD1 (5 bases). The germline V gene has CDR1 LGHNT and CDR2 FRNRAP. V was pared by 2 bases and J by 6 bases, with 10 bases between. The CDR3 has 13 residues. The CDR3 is CASGLPGSPEAFF. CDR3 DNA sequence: TGTGCTAGTGGTTTGCCAGGGTCCCCTGAAGCTTTCTTT.

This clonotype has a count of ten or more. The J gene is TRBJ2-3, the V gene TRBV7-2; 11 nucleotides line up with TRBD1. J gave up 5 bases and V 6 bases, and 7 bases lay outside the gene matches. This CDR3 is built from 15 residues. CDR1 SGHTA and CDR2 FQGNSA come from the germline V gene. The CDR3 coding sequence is TGTGCCAGCAGGACCGGGACAGGGGGTGTAGATACGCAGTATTTT. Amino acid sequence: CASRTGTGGVDTQYF.

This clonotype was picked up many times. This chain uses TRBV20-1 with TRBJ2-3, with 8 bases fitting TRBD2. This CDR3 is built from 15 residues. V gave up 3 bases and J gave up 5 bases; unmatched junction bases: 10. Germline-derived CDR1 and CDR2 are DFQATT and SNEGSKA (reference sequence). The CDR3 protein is CSASREGHLQDTQYF. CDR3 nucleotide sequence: TGCAGTGCTAGTCGGGAGGGCCATTTACAAGATACGCAGTATTTT.

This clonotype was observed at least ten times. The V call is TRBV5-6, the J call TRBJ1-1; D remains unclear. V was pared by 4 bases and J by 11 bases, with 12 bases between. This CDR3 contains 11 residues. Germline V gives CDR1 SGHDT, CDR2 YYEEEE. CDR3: CASSVGEVAFF. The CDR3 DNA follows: TGTGCCAGCAGCGTCGGGGAGGTCGCTTTCTTT. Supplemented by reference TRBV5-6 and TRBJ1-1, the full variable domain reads DAGVTQSPTHLIKTRGQQVTLRCSPKSGHDTVSWYQQALGQGPQFIFQYYEEEERQRGNFPDRFSGHQFPNYSSELNVNALLLGDSALYLCASSVGEVAFFGQGTRLTVV.

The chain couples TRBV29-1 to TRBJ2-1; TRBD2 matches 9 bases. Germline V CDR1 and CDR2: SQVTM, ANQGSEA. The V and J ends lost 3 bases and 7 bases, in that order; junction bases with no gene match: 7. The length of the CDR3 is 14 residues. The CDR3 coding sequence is TGCAGCGTTGACGGGCTAGCGGGAAAAAATGAGCAGTTCTTC. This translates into CSVDGLAGKNEQFF.

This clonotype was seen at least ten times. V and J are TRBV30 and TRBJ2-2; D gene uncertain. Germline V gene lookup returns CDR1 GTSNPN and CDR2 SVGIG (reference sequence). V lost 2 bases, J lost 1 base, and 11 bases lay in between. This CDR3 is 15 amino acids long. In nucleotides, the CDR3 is TGTGCCTGGAGTCCGACGTCCCTGAACACCGGGGAGCTGTTTTTT. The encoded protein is CAWSPTSLNTGELFF.

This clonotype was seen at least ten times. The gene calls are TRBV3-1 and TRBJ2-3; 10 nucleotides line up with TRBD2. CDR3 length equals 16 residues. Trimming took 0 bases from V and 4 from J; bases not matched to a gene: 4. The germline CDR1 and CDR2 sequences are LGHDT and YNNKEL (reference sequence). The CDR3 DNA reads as TGTGCCAGCAGCCAAGATTGGACTAGCGGCTCAGATACGCAGTATTTT. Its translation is CASSQDWTSGSDTQYF.

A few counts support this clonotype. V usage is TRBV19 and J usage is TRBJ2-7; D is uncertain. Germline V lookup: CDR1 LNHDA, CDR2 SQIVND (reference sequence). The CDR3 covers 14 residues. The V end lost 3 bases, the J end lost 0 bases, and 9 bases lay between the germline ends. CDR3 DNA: TGTGCCAGTAGTATTTCTGGGGACTCCTACGAGCAGTACTTC. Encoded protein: CASSISGDSYEQYF.

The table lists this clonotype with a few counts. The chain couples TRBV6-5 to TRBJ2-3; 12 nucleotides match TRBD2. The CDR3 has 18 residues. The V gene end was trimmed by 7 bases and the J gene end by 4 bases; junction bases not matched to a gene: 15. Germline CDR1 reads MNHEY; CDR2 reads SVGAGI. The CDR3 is CASKRLAGVGIVPDTQYF. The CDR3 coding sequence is TGTGCCAGCAAACGACTAGCGGGGGTCGGGATCGTTCCAGATACGCAGTATTTT.

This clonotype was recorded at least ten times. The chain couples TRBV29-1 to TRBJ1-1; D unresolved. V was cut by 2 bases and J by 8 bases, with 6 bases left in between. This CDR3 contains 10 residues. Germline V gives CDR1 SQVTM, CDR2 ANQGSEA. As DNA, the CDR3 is TGCAGCGTTGAAAGAATAGAAGCTTTCTTT. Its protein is CSVERIEAFF.

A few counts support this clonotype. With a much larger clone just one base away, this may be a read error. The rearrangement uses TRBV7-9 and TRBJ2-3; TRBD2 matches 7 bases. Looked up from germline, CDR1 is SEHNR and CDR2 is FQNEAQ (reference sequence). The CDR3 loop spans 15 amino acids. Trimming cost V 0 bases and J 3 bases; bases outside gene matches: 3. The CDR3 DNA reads TGTGCCAGCAGCTTAGCGCAGCGGGGTACAGATACGCAGTATTTT. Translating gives CASSLAQRGTDTQYF. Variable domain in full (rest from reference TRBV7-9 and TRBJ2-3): DTGVSQNPRHKITKRGQNVTFRCDPISEHNRLYWYRQTLGQGPEFLTYFQNEAQLEKSRLLSDRFSAERPKGSFSTLEIQRTEQGDSAMYLCASSLAQRGTDTQYFGPGTRLTVL.

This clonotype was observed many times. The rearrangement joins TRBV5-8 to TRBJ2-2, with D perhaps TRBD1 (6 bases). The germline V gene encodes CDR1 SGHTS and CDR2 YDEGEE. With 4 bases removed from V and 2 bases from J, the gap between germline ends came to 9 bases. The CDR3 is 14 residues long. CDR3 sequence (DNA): TGTGCCAGCAGCATGGACAGTAACACCGGGGAGCTGTTTTTT. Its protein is CASSMDSNTGELFF.

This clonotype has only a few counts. The CDR3 here is CASSLVWALNTEAFF. The CDR3 bases are TGTGCCAGCAGCTTGGTCTGGGCGCTGAACACTGAAGCTTTCTTT. The chain has TRBV5-6 and TRBJ1-1, with no clear D. Germline CDR1 SGHDT, CDR2 YYEEEE. The CDR3 runs 15 residues. The germline V and J ends were trimmed by 0 bases and 0 bases, with 9 bases remaining between them.